This T cell receptor beta chain was identified in a study of technical replicates of blood from several donors. The V and J ends lost 6 bases and 8 bases, in that order; junction bases with no gene match: 11. Looked up from germline, CDR1 is SGHAT and CDR2 is FQNNGV. The CDR3 consists of 15 residues. Libraries were prepared by immunoSEQ multiplex PCR; TCRdb keeps only in-frame clonotypes and omits some of them. The sample lists some 90,000 clones; roughly 95% were seen once. The chain links TRBV11-2 to TRBJ2-1, with 9 positions matching TRBD1. This clonotype was obtained from a human donor in good health. The sequencing sample was made of T cells isolated from PBMCs. Written as DNA, the CDR3 is TGTGCCAGCAGTTTTCGCGGGACAGGGCAATATGAGCAGTTCTTC. Residues: CASSFRGTGQYEQFF.